The present TCR beta chain was sequenced within a study of T cells after yellow fever vaccination. The V end lost 4 bases, the J end lost 3 bases, and 11 bases lay between the germline ends. CDR1 SEHNR and CDR2 FQNEAQ come from the germline V gene (reference sequence). This CDR3 region has 14 residues. TCRdb passed the 5' RACE reads through MiXCR, listing each CDR3 protein once. This table holds about 370,000 distinct CDR3 sequences, 11% found once. A note on this clonotype: Its target is not known.

General study points: Reappearance after the booster was observed for most primary-vaccination clones (roughly 97% CD4, roughly 90% CD8).

The receptor was derived from a man aged 18-30 years who received the YFV17D yellow fever vaccine. The V call is TRBV7-9, the J call TRBJ2-3; no clear D. The input for sequencing was PBMCs, taken on the day of the first yellow fever vaccination. The CDR3 loop is CASSSGPWTDTQYF. CDR3 bases: TGTGCCAGCAGCTCAGGACCTTGGACAGATACGCAGTATTTT.